This T cell receptor beta chain was observed in a study of T-cell reconstitution after alpha-beta-depleted transplantation in children. Germline-derived CDR1 and CDR2 are LGHNA and YNFKEQ. With 0 bases clipped from V and 4 bases from J, the junction kept 5 bases outside the gene matches. The CDR3 spans 15 residues. TCRbeta library construction was performed incorporating unique molecular identifiers. TCRdb re-called the PCR reads with MiXCR, one entry per CDR3 protein. This table holds 700,000 to 950,000 distinct CDR3 sequences, 15% to 20% found once. The TCR comes from a male patient between 5 and 17 years old who had a stem cell transplant for acute lymphoblastic leukemia, so the T cells may come from the graft donor. Sequencing was performed on PBMCs, mostly from graft donor cells, taken 360 days after TCRalphabeta/CD19-depleted stem cell transplant. The chain recombines TRBV4-2 with TRBJ2-7, with 8 bases identical to TRBD2. CDR3 DNA: TGTGCCAGCAGCCAAGAGTCCAGCGGGAGTTACGAGCAGTACTTC. It translates to CASSQESSGSYEQYF.